This T cell receptor beta chain was recorded in a study of cytomegalovirus exposure and HLA in healthy donors (dated by TCRdb to between 2016 and 2019). In terms of the full investigation: According to an earlier analysis of 587 of the donors, some 170 million T cells yielded 117 million unique TCR beta sequences and about 300 Gb of sequence data. An earlier analysis of 587 of the donors used high-throughput TCR beta sequencing to judge whether each TCR beta V gene segment behaved as functional or pseudogenic. Roughly 300 gigabases of sequencing data and around 85 million unique TCR sequences made up an early release that covered several hundred HLA-typed donors. All discovery cohort repertoires had been generated using a single sequencing platform. The aim of the study was to test whether cataloging public T cell receptors could identify signatures of past pathogen exposure. A later analysis re-analyzed previously published TCR beta repertoires from approximately 670 donors and added high-resolution HLA genotyping to study TCR occurrence patterns. A later genetic analysis took genome-wide SNP genotypes for about three fifths of the roughly 670 donors and used that subset as a discovery cohort. Rather than drawing on any new phenotypic data, the later analysis identified candidate immune exposures from TCR beta sequences and the way those sequences occurred across donors. Across approximately 420 genotyped donors of the cohort, an average of about 250,000 unique TCR beta nucleotide sequences per donor were sequenced, and roughly 20% of those sequences were non-productive. The study used immunosequencing to profile the T cell repertoires of about 670 subjects and linked those repertoires to cytomegalovirus serostatus. Four to six DR-DQ haplotypes were handled as single units for association and clustering, since linkage in the cohort was strong. The number of donors typed differed by locus, with about 629-640 for A, B, C, DRB1 and DQB1, roughly 520 for DQA1, over 600 for DPA1, and 472 for DPB1. The study combined high-throughput TCR immunosequencing, statistical association of individual TCRs with disease status, and machine learning to predict cytomegalovirus infection status. Alongside the repertoire data, information on donor age, sex, ethnicity and CMV serostatus was compiled. Besides the first cohort of roughly 700 subjects, a separate validation cohort made up of over a hundred different subjects was used. HLA typing covered class I and class II loci at four-digit resolution. The genetic ancestry cluster associated with self-reported Caucasian donors included roughly four fifths of the approximately 410 genotyped donors. The study at large found these results: The sequencing pipeline was judged likely to have produced a cluster of highly shared sequence variants as a technical artifact. The 87-base-pair reads could not distinguish some IMGT-functional V segments, including TRBV6-2 and TRBV6-3, so those segments were excluded. HLA typing was unavailable for some donors at each locus, so association tests used only the typed subset. In the study, 150 to 200 TCR beta chains were listed as associated with cytomegalovirus. CMV serostatus was the only immune exposure information available for the cohort. Linkage disequilibrium might explain the correlated functional status among segregating V segments, but an unknown experimental factor could not be ruled out. A few of the identified cytomegalovirus-associated TCR beta chains were confirmed in vitro to be specific for cytomegalovirus antigens. Presence/absence analyses assumed roughly uniform sequencing depth across donors, an assumption that may not hold. Broadly in line with IMGT annotations, most TCR beta V segments showed up in productive rearrangements about 87% or about 30% of the time in an earlier analysis of several hundred of the donors. The authors suggested that the approach could potentially be extended to other disease states and immunological phenotypes. When HLA alleles, especially DR and DQ, strongly co-occurred, attributing TCR associations to individual alleles was difficult. The classifier was reported to diagnose cytomegalovirus status with high specificity and sensitivity in both the original and validation cohorts. A further reported finding was that TCR beta sequences accurately predicted the HLA-A and HLA-B alleles for most subjects in the first cohort. In a later analysis, TCR association rates were found to vary across HLA loci, with the most associated TCRs seen for DRB1 alleles and the fewest for HLA-C alleles. Most TCR sequences were seen in very few donors, while some public TCRs were found in many individuals. In a later genetic analysis, fewer N-insertions in productive TCRs were reported among donors in an Asian-associated ancestry cluster than the roughly 710-donor mean. In a later analysis, around 15,000 TCR beta sequences were associated with specific HLA alleles at a false discovery rate of 0.05. V-gene and J-gene trimming of TCR beta chains was associated with a missense DCLRE1C variant in a later genetic analysis, and the association was replicated in an independent cohort. Compared with equally common non-associated chains, HLA-associated TCR beta chains in a later analysis were more clonally expanded and had lower generation probabilities. Only TCR beta chains were sequenced in this cohort, and the absence of alpha or paired-chain data limited detectable features. A later analysis found that most CMV-associated TCR beta chains appeared HLA-restricted, with HLA associations seemingly driven largely by CMV exposure. Because counts were too low, 15 to 20 rarely observed V segments, including chromosome 9 orphons, were left out of the earlier analysis of a few hundred of the donors. According to a later analysis, parvovirus B19, influenza, CMV and Epstein-Barr virus appeared linked to several top co-occurrence clusters.

Libraries were built with the immunoSEQ multiplex PCR assay. For the multiplex PCR, a mixture combining 60 forward primers for TCR Vbeta segments and 13 reverse primers for TCR Jbeta segments was used. The CDR3 region of rearranged TCR beta genes was amplified from genomic DNA with a multiplex PCR assay. The Illumina HiSeq System was used to sequence the amplified TCR beta libraries as 87-base-pair reads. In the original analysis: A later analysis tallied 80 million to 95 million unique TCR beta chains across the 610 or so repertoires, and about 12 million of those chains were shared by two or more donors. A nearest-neighbor algorithm error-corrected the raw reads and collapsed the reads into unique sequences, merging closely related sequences to remove PCR and sequencing errors. CDR3 sequences were aligned to IMGT reference sequences to assign V, D and J gene segments. Each retained sequence needed at least a six-nucleotide match to both a V gene segment and a J gene segment. A rearrangement was called productive if the CDR3 had no stop codons and remained in frame with V and J, and every other rearrangement was called non-productive. CDR3 was defined according to IMGT convention as the region running from the second conserved V-encoded cysteine to the conserved J-encoded phenylalanine. The earlier analysis of some 580 of the donors excluded any sequence lacking an unambiguous match to a single V gene segment. In an earlier analysis of several hundred of the donors, V segments were called functional above 56.7% productive rearrangements and were called segregating when the between-donor standard deviation exceeded 5%. A statistical classification framework was built to diagnose cytomegalovirus status from the catalog of TCR beta chain sequences. In a later analysis, V and J genes were assigned by comparing TCR nucleotide sequences against IMGT/GENE-DB human TR gene sequences. In a later analysis, CDR3 sequences and most-parsimonious VDJ recombination scenarios were assigned using the TCRdist pipeline. In a later analysis, each TCR beta chain was defined by its CDR3 amino acid sequence together with its V-gene family, and reads lacking a unique V-gene family were excluded. A later analysis removed 450 to 600 highly shared, low-generation-probability nucleotide sequences to deal with suspected cross-contamination and a sequencing artifact. For each public chain, a later analysis derived a clonal expansion index from normalized ranks of inferred template counts within each repertoire. A later analysis computed generation probabilities with a VDJ recombination model fitted to out-of-frame rearrangements, and checked the results against IGoR. In a later analysis, TCR-TCR, TCR-HLA and TCR-CMV co-occurrence was scored with hypergeometric tests, and a repertoire-size bias correction was applied to TCR pairs. To estimate false discovery rates, a later analysis permuted the HLA or CMV assignments 20 times. A later analysis grouped co-occurring TCRs with DBSCAN, adding TCRdist sequence similarity when clustering within HLA-allele-positive subsets. Repertoires with fewer than 30,000 or more than 120,000 public chains, plus five repertoires with anomalous nucleotide sharing, were excluded from co-occurrence clustering. The table was pulled from immuneACCESS by TCRdb, which kept in-frame rearrangements only. Such tables lose some clones; where checked, under half of the loss comes from unresolved V genes, and the rest has no known cause. The D gene and trimming were derived from the DNA, and the V and J assignments and clone size from that table. The sample has roughly 120,000 clones on record, 80% to 85% of them singletons. The ten biggest clones cover 2.5% to 3% of the sample.

To note about this clone: The antigen this receptor binds is unknown. The sample holds no much larger clone one base away, and base qualities are not on file.

In the germline V gene, CDR1 corresponds to SGHRS and CDR2 to YFSETQ. The CDR3 spans 16 residues, from the cysteine through the phenylalanine. Only the CDR3 part of the read is kept: 48 bases, read in frame from the first base. The junction carries 18 bases between V and J, which are trimmed by 5 bases and 4 bases respectively. The cohort comprised under 700 healthy bone marrow donors. At the time of sampling, every cohort member was nominally healthy, though immune exposures that went unrecorded were likely present. The donor was CMV seropositive and was included in the group of 300 or so seropositive cohort members. A peripheral blood sample was collected from each donor, and TCR beta sequencing was performed on peripheral blood mononuclear cells. Genomic DNA was extracted from the blood cell samples with the Qiagen DNeasy Blood Extraction Kit.

Material for sequencing was PBMCs. The chain is assembled from TRBV5-1 and TRBJ1-4; no D segment can be confidently identified. The source of this sequence is a woman aged 60-70 years in good health and CMV-seropositive. CDR3 region: CASRPMGSTYNEKLFF. Here is the DNA: TGCGCCAGCAGACCAATGGGCAGTACTTATAATGAAAAACTGTTTTTT. The CDR3 plus the reference TRBV5-1 and TRBJ1-4 genes for the other parts give the full variable domain: KAGVTQTPRYLIKTRGQQVTLSCSPISGHRSVSWYQQTPGQGLQFLFEYFSETQRNKGNFPGRFSGRQFSNSRSEMNVSTLELGDSALYLCASRPMGSTYNEKLFFGSGTQLSVL.